Following are 19 T cell receptor beta chains from one sample sequenced in a study of blood T cell repertoires in COVID-19. Profiled with immunoSEQ multiplex PCR; TCRdb holds only in-frame clones, not every one. This sample has some 230,000 clones; 82% occur once, and the top ten carry around 8%. Sequencing input: peripheral blood. The receptor source for this set is a woman at least 80 years old with COVID-19, enrolled during active disease.

V is TRBV30 and J is TRBJ2-7, with D possibly TRBD2 on 7 matching bases. Trimming removed 4 bases from V and 9 bases from J, with 16 bases in between. Looked up from germline, CDR1 is GTSNPN and CDR2 is SVGIG (reference sequence). The length of the CDR3 is 12 residues. As DNA, the CDR3 is TGTGCCTGGACCCTGGGGGGGGGCGGGCAGTACTTC. It is translated as CAWTLGGGGQYF.

This rearrangement joins TRBV6-6 to TRBJ1-5; TRBD1 might be the D (5 bases). Germline assignment: CDR1 MNHNY and CDR2 SVGAGI (reference sequence). Trimming removed 4 bases from V and 2 bases from J, with 12 bases in between. The CDR3 length is 15 residues. The CDR3, as DNA: TGTGCCAGCAGTTTGGGGCAGTACGGCAATCAGCCCCAGCATTTT. This sequence encodes CASSLGQYGNQPQHF.

The chain carries TRBV12-3 or TRBV12-4 and TRBJ1-5; maybe TRBD1 (5 bases). The CDR3 runs to 13 residues. V shed 8 bases and J shed 3 bases, with 11 bases lying between them. The CDR3 sequence is CASASGFNQPQHF. CDR3 nucleotide sequence: TGTGCCAGCGCCTCAGGGTTCAATCAGCCCCAGCATTTT.

The V gene is TRBV28, the J gene TRBJ1-4; D is unclear. The CDR3 extends over 17 amino acids. CDR1 is MDHEN and CDR2 is SYDVKM in the germline V gene. V dropped 3 bases and J dropped 2 bases, with 16 bases sitting between them. This chain's CDR3 is CASSFIAGRRTNEKLFF. The CDR3 DNA sequence: TGTGCCAGCAGTTTTATTGCGGGGAGAAGGACTAATGAAAAACTGTTTTTT.

In its sample, this clone ranks as medium-sized. This chain connects TRBV2 to TRBJ1-1; D is perhaps TRBD1 (6 bases). This CDR3 is built from 14 residues. V gave up 3 bases and J gave up 0 bases, with 8 bases separating them. Germline assignment: CDR1 SNHLY and CDR2 FYNNEI. The CDR3 spells CASSEGHLNTEAFF. For the CDR3, the DNA is TGTGCCAGCAGTGAGGGACACCTGAACACTGAAGCTTTCTTT.

The rearrangement uses TRBV4-1 and TRBJ1-5, with D maybe TRBD1 (6 bases). From germline, CDR1 is MGHRA and CDR2 YSYEKL. Trimming removed 4 bases at V and 3 bases at J, with 10 bases between. The CDR3 contains 14 residues. The CDR3 coding sequence is TGCGCCAGCAGCCTACAGGGTTCCAATCAGCCCCAGCATTTT. This encodes CASSLQGSNQPQHF.

This chain joins TRBV7-9 and TRBJ2-7; 12 nucleotides line up with TRBD1. J gave up 7 bases and V 5 bases, and 15 bases lay outside the gene matches. This CDR3 comprises 17 residues. CDR1 and CDR2 from the germline V gene are SEHNR and FQNEAQ (reference sequence). CDR3 loop: CASSHSLRDRGRWEQYF. CDR3 DNA: TGTGCCAGCAGCCATAGCCTCCGGGACAGGGGGCGCTGGGAGCAGTACTTC.

This sequence joins TRBV4-2 and TRBJ2-3; D uncertain. Germline V gives CDR1 LGHNA, CDR2 YNFKEQ. V lost 1 base and J lost 1, with 6 bases in between. This CDR3 is built from 14 residues. In DNA, the CDR3 is TGTGCCAGCAGCCAAGCCCCGGGCACAGATACGCAGTATTTT. It is translated as CASSQAPGTDTQYF.

This chain joins TRBV5-4 and TRBJ2-5; 11 positions match TRBD2. J lost 5 bases, V lost 1 base, and 7 bases had no gene match. The germline CDR1 and CDR2 sequences are SGHNT and YYREEE (reference sequence). The CDR3 contains 16 residues. DNA of the CDR3: TGTGCCAGCAGCTTGTTGGTAGCGGGAGGGCGGGAGACCCAGTACTTC. It yields the protein CASSLLVAGGRETQYF.

The rearrangement links TRBV18 to TRBJ2-7; perhaps TRBD1 as D (6 bases). The CDR3 consists of 13 residues. V lost 8 bases, J lost 3 bases, and 14 bases lay in between. Per the germline V gene, CDR1 is KGHSH and CDR2 is LQKENI. The CDR3 region is CASARQDNYEQYF. The CDR3 DNA reads as TGTGCCAGCGCCCGACAGGACAACTACGAGCAGTACTTC.

The rearrangement links TRBV5-1 to TRBJ1-4; 8 bases are shared with TRBD1. The V segment lost 2 bases and the J segment 8 bases; nucleotides outside the gene matches: 8. Germline CDR1 is SGHRS and CDR2 is YFSETQ. This CDR3 has 15 residues. The CDR3 region is CASSLGQGGQEKLFF. The CDR3, as DNA: TGCGCCAGCAGCTTAGGACAGGGCGGTCAGGAAAAACTGTTTTTT.

This clone was observed a handful of times. The rearrangement links TRBV2 to TRBJ2-7; 7 bases are a match to TRBD2. CDR3 length equals 13 residues. V gave up 6 bases and J gave up 11 bases; unmatched junction bases: 13. Germline V gives CDR1 SNHLY, CDR2 FYNNEI. In DNA form, the CDR3 reads TGTGCCAGCAGGGGGGAGGGGACGTCGCCGAAGTACTTC. Protein sequence: CASRGEGTSPKYF.

The chain is built from TRBV3-1 (or the pseudogene TRBV3-2) and TRBJ1-4; 10 nucleotides agree with TRBD1. This CDR3 spans 15 amino acids. Germline CDR1 LGHDT, CDR2 YNNKEL (reference sequence). After removal of 5 bases from V and 5 bases from J, the junction contained 5 bases not matched to a gene. The CDR3 sequence is CASSTDRGANEKLFF. The CDR3 coding sequence is TGTGCCAGCAGCACGGACAGGGGGGCAAATGAAAAACTGTTTTTT.

The chain couples TRBV5-1 to TRBJ2-3, with TRBD2 as a possible D gene (6 bases). CDR3 length: 17 residues. Germline V gene data show CDR1 as SGHRS and CDR2 as YFSETQ. V shed 4 bases and J shed 0 bases, with 18 bases lying between them. CDR3 nucleotide sequence: TGCGCCAGCAGCCCGGTGGGAGCGGGTTCTAGCACAGATACGCAGTATTTT. Translated: CASSPVGAGSSTDTQYF.

This clone was recorded only once. The chain combines TRBV19 with TRBJ1-1; the D gene is possibly TRBD1 (6 bases). Between the trimmed V and J ends, which lost 2 bases and 5 bases, there was a span of 21 bases. The germline gives CDR1 LNHDA, CDR2 SQIVND (reference sequence). This CDR3 has 17 residues. The CDR3 region has the DNA TGTGCCAGTAGTATATTGAGGGGGGGCAGTATAGGAACTGAAGCTTTCTTT. This gives the protein CASSILRGGSIGTEAFF.

The chain combines TRBV18 with TRBJ1-1, with TRBD1 matching 9 bases. Germline V lookup: CDR1 KGHSH, CDR2 LQKENI. The CDR3 extends over 13 amino acids. The J segment lost 8 bases and the V segment lost 4 bases, leaving 5 bases of the junction unmatched. The CDR3 protein is CASSLDRGSEAFF. The DNA of the CDR3 is TGTGCCAGCTCACTCGACAGGGGGTCCGAAGCTTTCTTT.

The chain couples TRBV24-1 to TRBJ2-3; the D gene is possibly TRBD1 (5 bases). Trimming removed 3 bases at V and 4 bases at J, with 10 bases between. This CDR3 is 14 amino acids long. Germline values: CDR1 KGHDR, CDR2 SFDVKD. Here the CDR3 reads CATSDPGSADTQYF. CDR3 nucleotide sequence: TGTGCCACCAGTGATCCAGGGTCCGCAGATACGCAGTATTTT.

This clone has a handful of counts. The chain has TRBV9 and TRBJ2-7; 8 nucleotides agree with TRBD1. Germline V gene lookup returns CDR1 SGDLS and CDR2 YYNGEE. The CDR3 runs to 14 residues. V trimming: 4 bases; J trimming: 2 bases; junction bases outside the gene matches: 5. The CDR3 spells CASSNQGAAYEQYF. CDR3 bases: TGTGCCAGCAGCAATCAGGGGGCGGCCTACGAGCAGTACTTC.

The chain joins TRBV29-1 to TRBJ1-2, with unresolved D. V dropped 2 bases and J dropped 0 bases, with 4 bases sitting between them. The germline gives CDR1 SQVTM, CDR2 ANQGSEA. The CDR3 contains 12 residues. CDR3 sequence (DNA): TGCAGCGTTGAACATCCTAACTATGGCTACACCTTC. Translating it yields CSVEHPNYGYTF.